Each of the 5 T cell receptor beta chains below was sequenced from the same sample in a study of blood T cell repertoires in COVID-19 (dated by TCRdb to 2018 to 2021). The library was produced with the immunoSEQ multiplex PCR assay. This is the immuneACCESS table as TCRdb keeps it, with only in-frame sequences that have V and J called. A part of the clones is gone; compared with another copy, unresolved V genes explain less than half, and the rest is unexplained. The sample profile shows fewer than 250,000 clones; around 90% of them were found once. Of the sample, around 8% falls within the top ten clones. Sequenced input: PBMCs or T cells enriched from blood (not recorded which). These receptor sequences come from a woman aged 18-30 years who had recovered from COVID-19.

This clone has a single count. The chain uses TRBV2 and TRBJ2-5; a possible D gene is TRBD2 (6 bases). Trimming took 3 bases from V and 1 from J, leaving 9 bases between them. Germline CDR1 and CDR2: SNHLY and FYNNEI. The CDR3 has 14 amino acids. The CDR3 nucleotides read TGTGCCAGCAGTGAGTTAGCGGCCCAAGAGACCCAGTACTTC. Translating gives CASSELAAQETQYF.

The chain is built from TRBV6-1 and TRBJ1-4, with D possibly being TRBD1 (6 bases). V shed 0 bases and J shed 7 bases, with 15 bases lying between them. Germline V gives CDR1 MNHNS, CDR2 SASEGT. The CDR3 spans 16 residues. The CDR3 nucleotides are TGTGCCAGCAGTGAAGCGCGGGGGCTGGGGAGTGAAAAACTGTTTTTT. Protein product: CASSEARGLGSEKLFF.

The chain has TRBV7-2 and TRBJ2-7; 9 bases agree with TRBD2. Germline V gene sequence: CDR1 SGHTA, CDR2 FQGNSA. The CDR3 is 17 residues long. The V segment lost 1 base and the J segment 4 bases; nucleotides outside the gene matches: 11. As DNA, the CDR3 is TGTGCCAGCAGCTTAGTGGCGGGGGGGCCCGCGATTTACGAGCAGTACTTC. Its protein is CASSLVAGGPAIYEQYF.

J is TRBJ1-6 and V is TRBV10-3; 10 nucleotides match TRBD1. Germline CDR1 reads ENHRY; CDR2 reads SYGVKD. With V trimmed by 6 bases and J by 9 bases, 11 bases remained unmatched. CDR3 length: 16 residues. CDR3 DNA: TGTGCCATCAGAGGACAGGGGGGAGGATTAGGTTCACCCCTCCACTTT. Translation gives CAIRGQGGGLGSPLHF.

The chain recombines TRBV29-1 with TRBJ2-7, with D possibly TRBD1 on 5 matching bases. CDR1 and CDR2 from the germline V gene are SQVTM and ANQGSEA. CDR3 size: 14 residues. V was clipped by 1 base and J by 4 bases, with 14 bases between them. The CDR3 nucleotides read TGCAGCGTTGAAGGTGAAGGGGTCGGTTACGAGCAGTACTTC. This sequence encodes CSVEGEGVGYEQYF.